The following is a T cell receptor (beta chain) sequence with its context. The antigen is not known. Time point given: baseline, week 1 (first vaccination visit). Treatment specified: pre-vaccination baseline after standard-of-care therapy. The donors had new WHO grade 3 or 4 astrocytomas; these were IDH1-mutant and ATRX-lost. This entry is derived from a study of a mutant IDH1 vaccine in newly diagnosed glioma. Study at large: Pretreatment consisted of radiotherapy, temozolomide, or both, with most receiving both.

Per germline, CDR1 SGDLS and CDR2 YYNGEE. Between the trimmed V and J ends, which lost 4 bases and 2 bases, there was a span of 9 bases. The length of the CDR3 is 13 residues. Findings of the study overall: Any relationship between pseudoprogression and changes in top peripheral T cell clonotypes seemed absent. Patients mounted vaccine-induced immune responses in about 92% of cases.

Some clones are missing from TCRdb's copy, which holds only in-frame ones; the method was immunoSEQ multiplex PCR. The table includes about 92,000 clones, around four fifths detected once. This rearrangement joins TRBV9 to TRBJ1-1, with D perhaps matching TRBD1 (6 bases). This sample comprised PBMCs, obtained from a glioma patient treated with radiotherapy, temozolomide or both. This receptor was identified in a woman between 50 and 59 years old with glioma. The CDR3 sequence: CASSRGGNTEAFF. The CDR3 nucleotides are TGTGCCAGCAGCAGGGGGGGAAACACTGAAGCTTTCTTT.